This is a list of T cell receptor beta chains from one sample in a study of T cells in Graves' hyperthyroidism and ophthalmopathy. TCRdb called the multiplex PCR reads again in MiXCR, with one record for every CDR3 protein. Of under 350,000 distinct CDR3 sequences in the sample, roughly an eighth were seen once. The sample taken for sequencing was blood. The receptor set was obtained from a woman between 40 and 55 years old with Graves' hyperthyroidism. Each CDR3 is given with its conserved first and last residue. D genes are given only for firm matches. Clone size, where shown, is once, few, many, or a class for clones that have expanded.

abundance: many
d_gene: TRBD2
len: 16
j_gene: TRBJ2-5
v_gene: TRBV20-1
CDR3aa: CSARTSGSLTQETQYF
CDR3nt: TGCAGTGCTAGAACTAGCGGGAGCCTCACTCAAGAGACCCAGTACTTC

abundance: many
d_gene: -
len: 13
j_gene: TRBJ1-1
v_gene: TRBV30
CDR3aa: CAWGRQMNTEAFF
CDR3nt: TGTGCCTGGGGGCGGCAGATGAACACTGAAGCTTTCTTT

abundance: -
d_gene: TRBD2
len: 15
j_gene: TRBJ2-2
v_gene: TRBV7-6
CDR3aa: CASSFTGGPSGELFF
CDR3nt: TGTGCCAGCAGCTTCACGGGAGGGCCGTCCGGGGAGCTGTTTTTT

abundance: -
d_gene: -
len: 13
j_gene: TRBJ2-1
v_gene: TRBV6-5
CDR3aa: CASSYGPGLRQFF
CDR3nt: TGTGCCAGCAGTTACGGGCCGGGACTTCGCCAGTTCTTC

abundance: -
d_gene: -
len: 17
j_gene: TRBJ2-7
v_gene: TRBV25-1
CDR3aa: CASSEVNSGGNAYEQYF
CDR3nt: TGTGCCAGCAGTGAAGTGAATAGCGGAGGGAATGCCTACGAGCAGTACTTC

abundance: many
d_gene: -
len: 13
j_gene: TRBJ2-5
v_gene: TRBV9
CDR3aa: CASSATAQGAPYF
CDR3nt: TGTGCCAGCAGCGCCACGGCCCAGGGTGCACCGTACTTC

abundance: many
d_gene: -
len: 13
j_gene: TRBJ2-7
v_gene: TRBV7-9
CDR3aa: CACSLGGLYEQYF
CDR3nt: TGTGCCTGCAGCTTAGGAGGGCTCTACGAGCAGTACTTC

abundance: few
d_gene: -
len: 11
j_gene: TRBJ1-3
v_gene: TRBV20-1
CDR3aa: CSADRGNTIYF
CDR3nt: TGCAGTGCTGACAGGGGAAACACCATATATTTT

abundance: few
d_gene: TRBD2
len: 16
j_gene: TRBJ2-3
v_gene: TRBV20-1
CDR3aa: CSASRAGVGGTDTQYF
CDR3nt: TGCAGTGCTAGCCGGGCGGGAGTTGGAGGCACAGATACGCAGTATTTT

abundance: many
d_gene: -
len: 17
j_gene: TRBJ1-2
v_gene: TRBV7-3
CDR3aa: CASSLTRTPPFNYGYTF
CDR3nt: TGTGCCAGCAGCTTAACCAGGACACCCCCGTTTAACTATGGCTACACCTTC

abundance: many
d_gene: -
len: 12
j_gene: TRBJ1-1
v_gene: TRBV6-2/TRBV6-3
CDR3aa: CASREINTEAFF
CDR3nt: TGTGCCAGCAGGGAGATTAACACTGAAGCTTTCTTT

abundance: many
d_gene: TRBD1
len: 15
j_gene: TRBJ1-4
v_gene: TRBV3-1
CDR3aa: CASSLKGQGVEKLFF
CDR3nt: TGTGCCAGCAGCCTAAAGGGACAGGGAGTCGAAAAACTGTTTTTT

abundance: many
d_gene: TRBD2
len: 16
j_gene: TRBJ2-7
v_gene: TRBV11-3
CDR3aa: CASSSRTSGLIYEQYF
CDR3nt: TGTGCCAGCAGCTCCCGGACTAGCGGGTTGATCTACGAGCAGTACTTC

abundance: few
d_gene: TRBD2
len: 15
j_gene: TRBJ2-1
v_gene: TRBV7-6
CDR3aa: CASRPTSGRADEQFF
CDR3nt: TGTGCCAGCAGGCCTACTAGCGGGAGGGCCGATGAGCAGTTCTTC

abundance: -
d_gene: TRBD2
len: 17
j_gene: TRBJ2-1
v_gene: TRBV6-5
CDR3aa: CASSYTPRTSAYNEQFF
CDR3nt: TGTGCCAGCAGTTACACCCCAAGGACTAGCGCCTACAATGAGCAGTTCTTC

abundance: -
d_gene: -
len: 15
j_gene: TRBJ2-7
v_gene: TRBV28
CDR3aa: CASGWWGRDYYEQYF
CDR3nt: TGTGCCAGCGGGTGGTGGGGCAGGGATTACTACGAGCAGTACTTC

abundance: -
d_gene: TRBD2
len: 15
j_gene: TRBJ2-7
v_gene: TRBV7-9
CDR3aa: CASSLEGTSGDEQYF
CDR3nt: TGTGCCAGCAGCTTAGAAGGGACTAGCGGGGACGAGCAGTACTTC

abundance: many
d_gene: TRBD2
len: 18
j_gene: TRBJ2-5
v_gene: TRBV3-1
CDR3aa: CASSQDPGLAGERETQYF
CDR3nt: TGTGCCAGCAGCCAAGATCCCGGACTAGCGGGAGAGAGGGAGACCCAGTACTTC

abundance: -
d_gene: TRBD1
len: 16
j_gene: TRBJ1-5
v_gene: TRBV5-6
CDR3aa: CASSLQGYLSNQPQHF
CDR3nt: TGTGCCAGCAGCTTACAGGGGTACCTTAGCAATCAGCCCCAGCATTTT

abundance: many
d_gene: -
len: 12
j_gene: TRBJ1-2
v_gene: TRBV28
CDR3aa: CASSAGSYGYTF
CDR3nt: TGTGCCAGCAGCGCAGGGAGCTATGGCTACACCTTC

abundance: many
d_gene: TRBD1
len: 15
j_gene: TRBJ1-5
v_gene: TRBV20-1
CDR3aa: CSASETGDRNQPQHF
CDR3nt: TGCAGTGCTAGTGAGACAGGGGACAGGAATCAGCCCCAGCATTTT

abundance: -
d_gene: -
len: 14
j_gene: TRBJ1-3
v_gene: TRBV18
CDR3aa: CASSLQGEPDTIYF
CDR3nt: TGTGCCAGCTCTCTTCAAGGGGAACCGGACACCATATATTTT

abundance: -
d_gene: TRBD1
len: 14
j_gene: TRBJ1-2
v_gene: TRBV20-1
CDR3aa: CSAEETGINYGYTF
CDR3nt: TGCAGTGCAGAAGAGACAGGGATCAACTATGGCTACACCTTC

abundance: many
d_gene: -
len: 14
j_gene: TRBJ2-7
v_gene: TRBV27
CDR3aa: CASSLGGGNYEQYF
CDR3nt: TGTGCCAGCAGTTTAGGAGGAGGGAACTACGAGCAGTACTTC

abundance: many
d_gene: -
len: 15
j_gene: TRBJ1-1
v_gene: TRBV5-5
CDR3aa: CASSLPAAMNTEAFF
CDR3nt: TGTGCCAGCAGCTTGCCCGCGGCGATGAACACTGAAGCTTTCTTT

abundance: many
d_gene: -
len: 14
j_gene: TRBJ1-1
v_gene: TRBV10-1
CDR3aa: CASSESGLDTEAFF
CDR3nt: TGCGCCAGCAGTGAATCAGGGCTGGACACTGAAGCTTTCTTT

abundance: -
d_gene: -
len: 12
j_gene: TRBJ2-2
v_gene: TRBV5-6
CDR3aa: CASSLDDGELFF
CDR3nt: TGTGCCAGCAGCTTGGACGACGGGGAGCTGTTTTTT

abundance: many
d_gene: -
len: 15
j_gene: TRBJ2-7
v_gene: TRBV7-2
CDR3aa: CASSLRASDGYEQYF
CDR3nt: TGTGCCAGCAGCTTAAGGGCTAGCGATGGATACGAGCAGTACTTC

abundance: many
d_gene: -
len: 16
j_gene: TRBJ2-2
v_gene: TRBV7-3
CDR3aa: CASSFSRQTTTGELFF
CDR3nt: TGTGCCAGCAGCTTCTCAAGACAGACCACCACCGGGGAGCTGTTTTTT

abundance: many
d_gene: -
len: 13
j_gene: TRBJ1-2
v_gene: TRBV24-1
CDR3aa: CATSDWTNYGYTF
CDR3nt: TGTGCCACCAGTGATTGGACAAACTATGGCTACACCTTC

abundance: many
d_gene: -
len: 17
j_gene: TRBJ1-4
v_gene: TRBV7-9
CDR3aa: CASSSLRLTATNEKLFF
CDR3nt: TGTGCCAGCAGCTCCCTAAGGCTGACGGCAACTAATGAAAAACTGTTTTTT

abundance: -
d_gene: -
len: 14
j_gene: TRBJ2-3
v_gene: TRBV29-1
CDR3aa: CSVGRDWGPDTQYF
CDR3nt: TGCAGCGTCGGAAGGGATTGGGGTCCAGATACGCAGTATTTT

abundance: many
d_gene: -
len: 13
j_gene: TRBJ1-6
v_gene: TRBV2
CDR3aa: CASSRTVGSPLHF
CDR3nt: TGTGCCAGCAGCCGGACAGTCGGTTCACCCCTCCACTTT

abundance: -
d_gene: -
len: 15
j_gene: TRBJ1-5
v_gene: TRBV19
CDR3aa: CASSMSGSSNQPQHF
CDR3nt: TGTGCCAGTAGTATGAGCGGGTCCAGCAATCAGCCCCAGCATTTT

abundance: many
d_gene: -
len: 20
j_gene: TRBJ1-5
v_gene: TRBV11-2
CDR3aa: CASSSILGYQGASSNQPQHF
CDR3nt: TGTGCCAGCAGCTCCATCCTGGGATATCAGGGAGCTTCTAGCAATCAGCCCCAGCATTTT

abundance: many
d_gene: -
len: 16
j_gene: TRBJ1-2
v_gene: TRBV7-8
CDR3aa: CASSSSSSSPRYGYTF
CDR3nt: TGTGCCAGCAGCTCTTCCTCTTCGTCCCCTCGCTATGGCTACACCTTC

abundance: many
d_gene: -
len: 14
j_gene: TRBJ1-5
v_gene: TRBV28
CDR3aa: CASSTEYSNQPQHF
CDR3nt: TGTGCCAGCAGTACTGAGTATAGCAATCAGCCCCAGCATTTT